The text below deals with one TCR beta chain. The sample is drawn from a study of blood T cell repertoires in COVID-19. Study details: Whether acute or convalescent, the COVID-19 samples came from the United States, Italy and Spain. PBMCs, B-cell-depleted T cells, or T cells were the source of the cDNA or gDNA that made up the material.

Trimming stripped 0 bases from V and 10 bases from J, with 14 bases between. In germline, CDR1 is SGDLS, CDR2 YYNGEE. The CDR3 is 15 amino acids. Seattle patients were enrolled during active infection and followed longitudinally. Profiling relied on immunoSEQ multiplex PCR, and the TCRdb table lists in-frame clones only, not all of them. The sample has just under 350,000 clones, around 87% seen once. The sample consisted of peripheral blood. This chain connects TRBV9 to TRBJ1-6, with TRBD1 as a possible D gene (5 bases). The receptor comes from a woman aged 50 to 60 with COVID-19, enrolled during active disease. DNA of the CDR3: TGTGCCAGCAGCGTAGATGCCAGGGTGGGATCACCCCTCCACTTT. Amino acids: CASSVDARVGSPLHF. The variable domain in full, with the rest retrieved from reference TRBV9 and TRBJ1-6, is DSGVTQTPKHLITATGQRVTLRCSPRSGDLSVYWYQQSLDQGLQFLIQYYNGEERAKGNILERFSAQQFPDLHSELNLSSLELGDSALYFCASSVDARVGSPLHFGNGTRLTVT.